Listed below are T cell receptor beta chains from one sample, sequenced in a study of radiotherapy plus CTLA-4 blockade in lung cancer. The repertoire was sequenced with immunoSEQ multiplex PCR; TCRdb's copy has only in-frame clones and lacks some. The sample consists of tens of thousands of clones, around 76% of them appearing once. The sequencing used peripheral blood, collected from a patient treated with radiotherapy plus ipilimumab. The receptors here all came from a human donor with non-small cell lung cancer whose response to radiotherapy plus ipilimumab could not be evaluated. Some clones in this sample may be carry-over from other donors' samples. Each CDR3 is given without its conserved first and last residue. A row's size may be missing; if present it is once, few, many or a size class.

V gene: TRBV29-1
clone size: NA
J gene: TRBJ2-5
CDR3 protein: SGGAGGETQY

V gene: TRBV30
clone size: NA
J gene: TRBJ2-2
CDR3 protein: AWIWGDTGELF

V gene: TRBV4-3
clone size: NA
J gene: TRBJ1-3
CDR3 protein: ASSAATGAGNTIY

V gene: TRBV6-5
clone size: NA
J gene: TRBJ2-3
CDR3 protein: ASIDGQGGGRRY

V gene: TRBV4-3
clone size: NA
J gene: TRBJ1-5
CDR3 protein: ASSGQVGQPQH

V gene: TRBV10-3
clone size: few
J gene: TRBJ1-2
CDR3 protein: AISEWQGATINYGYT

V gene: TRBV4-2
clone size: few
J gene: TRBJ1-6
CDR3 protein: ASSQEAGQVNSPLH

V gene: TRBV6-4
clone size: NA
J gene: TRBJ1-6
CDR3 protein: ASSVRDSSYNSPLH

V gene: TRBV18
clone size: NA
J gene: TRBJ2-7
CDR3 protein: ASSPSSYPHYEQY

V gene: TRBV7-2
clone size: NA
J gene: TRBJ2-5
CDR3 protein: ASSLGGWRETQY

V gene: TRBV28
clone size: NA
J gene: TRBJ1-1
CDR3 protein: ASSNRPNTEAF

V gene: TRBV7-6
clone size: NA
J gene: TRBJ2-3
CDR3 protein: ASSPRYGGARYSTDTQY

V gene: TRBV5-5
clone size: NA
J gene: TRBJ1-2
CDR3 protein: ASSLGDSFYGYT

V gene: TRBV19
clone size: NA
J gene: NA
CDR3 protein: ASSVQGSHEQY

V gene: TRBV25-1
clone size: NA
J gene: TRBJ1-6
CDR3 protein: ASSDTEIYNSPLH

V gene: TRBV7-2
clone size: NA
J gene: TRBJ2-3
CDR3 protein: ASSLGGQTDTQY

V gene: TRBV2
clone size: once
J gene: TRBJ2-7
CDR3 protein: ASSEGPGQGSYEQY

V gene: TRBV7-9
clone size: once
J gene: TRBJ1-2
CDR3 protein: ASSPGQGRSGGYT

V gene: TRBV6-1
clone size: NA
J gene: TRBJ1-6
CDR3 protein: ASSPMHGNSPLH

V gene: TRBV5-1
clone size: NA
J gene: TRBJ1-4
CDR3 protein: ASSPGTGKSEKLF

V gene: TRBV5-1
clone size: NA
J gene: TRBJ1-2
CDR3 protein: ASSLARGTLYGYT

V gene: TRBV7-2
clone size: NA
J gene: TRBJ2-5
CDR3 protein: ASSEAGAQETQY

V gene: TRBV7-8
clone size: NA
J gene: TRBJ1-1
CDR3 protein: ASSLEGRVNTEAF

V gene: TRBV10-2
clone size: few
J gene: TRBJ1-3
CDR3 protein: ASRAGNTIY

V gene: TRBV4-3
clone size: NA
J gene: TRBJ1-6
CDR3 protein: ASSQVPNMSNSPLH

V gene: TRBV28
clone size: NA
J gene: TRBJ2-1
CDR3 protein: ASRTGGRNEQF

V gene: TRBV11-2
clone size: once
J gene: TRBJ2-2
CDR3 protein: ASRWGQTTNTGELF

V gene: TRBV27
clone size: NA
J gene: TRBJ2-1
CDR3 protein: ASSLWGYEQF

V gene: TRBV6-5
clone size: few
J gene: TRBJ1-4
CDR3 protein: ASSRAGTAGEKLF

V gene: TRBV4-3
clone size: NA
J gene: TRBJ1-2
CDR3 protein: ASSQDSGQGAYGYT

V gene: TRBV7-2
clone size: NA
J gene: TRBJ1-3
CDR3 protein: ASSLVPIRTHTGNTIY

V gene: TRBV5-4
clone size: once
J gene: TRBJ1-1
CDR3 protein: ASSSPGQENTEAF

V gene: TRBV5-5
clone size: NA
J gene: TRBJ2-7
CDR3 protein: ASSLTANSYKQY

V gene: TRBV29-1
clone size: NA
J gene: TRBJ2-3
CDR3 protein: SVGRARRRGPYTDTQY

V gene: TRBV7-2
clone size: NA
J gene: TRBJ2-7
CDR3 protein: ASSPLGAYEQY

V gene: TRBV2
clone size: once
J gene: TRBJ1-2
CDR3 protein: ASRTTGGDGYT

V gene: TRBV28
clone size: NA
J gene: TRBJ2-5
CDR3 protein: ASTLAVQETQY

V gene: TRBV29-1
clone size: NA
J gene: TRBJ1-2
CDR3 protein: SVEDSNYGYT

V gene: TRBV2
clone size: NA
J gene: TRBJ1-5
CDR3 protein: ASSEWEGNQPQH

V gene: TRBV18
clone size: NA
J gene: TRBJ2-5
CDR3 protein: ASSPSLAAKETQY

V gene: TRBV2
clone size: NA
J gene: TRBJ2-2
CDR3 protein: ASSAPTSVGTGELF

V gene: TRBV5-6
clone size: few
J gene: TRBJ2-3
CDR3 protein: ASSLGLADTQY

V gene: TRBV25-1
clone size: NA
J gene: TRBJ2-3
CDR3 protein: ASSESGVYTDTQY

V gene: TRBV18
clone size: NA
J gene: TRBJ2-3
CDR3 protein: ASSLTSTDTQY

V gene: TRBV6-5
clone size: NA
J gene: TRBJ1-4
CDR3 protein: ASSTRGRGEKLF

V gene: TRBV10-3
clone size: few
J gene: TRBJ1-3
CDR3 protein: AIRPGEGSTRNTIY

V gene: TRBV7-2
clone size: NA
J gene: TRBJ2-5
CDR3 protein: ASSRGGGALETQY

V gene: TRBV6-1
clone size: NA
J gene: TRBJ2-7
CDR3 protein: ASSEEGTDYEQY

V gene: TRBV20-1
clone size: NA
J gene: TRBJ1-2
CDR3 protein: SARAYGYT

V gene: TRBV19
clone size: NA
J gene: TRBJ2-7
CDR3 protein: ASSIETQGMYEQY

V gene: TRBV4-1
clone size: once
J gene: TRBJ2-6
CDR3 protein: ASSRDTSGGIFSGANVLT